The clone carrying this T cell receptor beta chain turned up a few times. Treatment: around 19 received Ad26.COV2.S at low or high dose, single or two shots; about 5 received placebo; per-sample allocation not given. Sampling was performed 63 days after the first vaccine or placebo injection. Its platform was an Ad26 vector, and its expressed antigen was Wuhan-strain SARS-CoV-2 spike. This sample was included in a study of Ad26.COV2.S vaccination and SARS-CoV-2 variants. Study as a whole: Ad26.COV2.S, an intramuscular injection, was given once or twice 56 days apart.

Germline CDR1 is MNHEY and CDR2 is SVGEGT. After removal of 2 bases from V and 0 bases from J, the junction contained 10 bases not matched to a gene. The CDR3 spans 19 residues. Data came from immunoSEQ multiplex PCR; TCRdb stores just in-frame clones and leaves some out. The sample consists of around 270,000 clones, 70% to 90% of them appearing once. This sequence originates from a person between 18 and 65 years old who received the Ad26.COV2.S COVID-19 vaccine or a placebo. This rearrangement joins TRBV6-2 or TRBV6-3 to TRBJ2-7; 13 bases align to TRBD2. This specimen was peripheral blood, taken in a trial of Ad26.COV2.S vaccine versus placebo. CDR3 protein: CASSYRTSGGPWSSYEQYF. DNA for the CDR3: TGTGCCAGCAGTTACCGGACTAGCGGGGGCCCCTGGAGCTCCTACGAGCAGTACTTC.